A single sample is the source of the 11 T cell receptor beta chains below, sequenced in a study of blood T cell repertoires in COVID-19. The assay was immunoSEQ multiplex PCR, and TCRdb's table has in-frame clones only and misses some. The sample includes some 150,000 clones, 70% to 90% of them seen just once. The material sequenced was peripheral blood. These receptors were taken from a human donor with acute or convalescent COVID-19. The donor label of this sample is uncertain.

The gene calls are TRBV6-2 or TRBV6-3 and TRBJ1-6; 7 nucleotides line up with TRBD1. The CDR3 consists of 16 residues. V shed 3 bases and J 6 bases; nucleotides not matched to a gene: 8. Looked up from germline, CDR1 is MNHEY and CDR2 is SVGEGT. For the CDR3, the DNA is TGTGCCAGCAGTTATTCAGCGACAGGGACTAATTCACCCCTCCACTTT. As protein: CASSYSATGTNSPLHF.

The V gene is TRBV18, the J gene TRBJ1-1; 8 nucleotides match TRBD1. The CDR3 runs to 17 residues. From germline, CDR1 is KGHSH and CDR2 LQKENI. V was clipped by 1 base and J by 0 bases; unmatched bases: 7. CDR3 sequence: CASSPLGQGYMNTEAFF. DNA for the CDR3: TGTGCCAGCTCACCACTAGGACAGGGTTACATGAACACTGAAGCTTTCTTT.

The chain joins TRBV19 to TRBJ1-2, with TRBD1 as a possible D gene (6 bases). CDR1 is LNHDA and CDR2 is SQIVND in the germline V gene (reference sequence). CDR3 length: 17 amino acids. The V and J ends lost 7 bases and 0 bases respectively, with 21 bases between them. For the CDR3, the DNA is TGTGCCAGTAACCCCTCCGGACAGAAGACATCTAACTATGGCTACACCTTC. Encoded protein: CASNPSGQKTSNYGYTF. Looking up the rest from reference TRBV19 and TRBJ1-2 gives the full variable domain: DGGITQSPKYLFRKEGQNVTLSCEQNLNHDAMYWYRQDPGQGLRLIYYSQIVNDFQKGDIAEGYSVSREKKESFPLTVTSAQKNPTAFYLCASNPSGQKTSNYGYTFGSGTRLTVV.

The CDR3 region has the DNA TGTGCCAGCAGTTTGACAGTGGATGAAAAACTGTTTTTT. Its protein is CASSLTVDEKLFF. V is TRBV6-2 or TRBV6-3 and J is TRBJ1-4, with D possibly TRBD1 on 5 matching bases. CDR1 is MNHEY and CDR2 is SVGEGT in the germline V gene. This CDR3 region has 13 residues. V shed 4 bases and J shed 6 bases, with 9 bases lying between them.

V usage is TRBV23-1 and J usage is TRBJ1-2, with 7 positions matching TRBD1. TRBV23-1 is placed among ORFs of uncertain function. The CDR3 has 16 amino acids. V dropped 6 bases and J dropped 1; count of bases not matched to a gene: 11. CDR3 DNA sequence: TGCGCCAGCAGCCGGGGACAGTCCCAAGGTAACTATGGCTACACCTTC. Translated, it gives CASSRGQSQGNYGYTF.

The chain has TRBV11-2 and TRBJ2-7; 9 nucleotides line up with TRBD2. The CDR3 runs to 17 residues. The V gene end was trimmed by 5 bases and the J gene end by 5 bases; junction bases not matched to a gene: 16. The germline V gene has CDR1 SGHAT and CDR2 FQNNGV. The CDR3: CASSSGPSGDPRNEQYF. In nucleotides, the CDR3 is TGTGCCAGCAGCAGTGGGCCTAGCGGGGATCCTAGGAACGAGCAGTACTTC.

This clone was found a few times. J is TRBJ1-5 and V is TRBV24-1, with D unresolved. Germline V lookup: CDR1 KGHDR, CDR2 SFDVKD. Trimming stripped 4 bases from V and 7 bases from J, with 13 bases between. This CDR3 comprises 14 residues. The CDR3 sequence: CATSDRRYGQPQHF. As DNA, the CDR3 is TGTGCCACCAGTGACCGAAGGTACGGGCAGCCCCAGCATTTT.

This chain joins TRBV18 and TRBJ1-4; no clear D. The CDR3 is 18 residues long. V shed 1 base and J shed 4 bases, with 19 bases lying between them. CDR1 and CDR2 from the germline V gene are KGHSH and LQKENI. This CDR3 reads CASSPLVGLPLDNEKLFF. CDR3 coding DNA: TGTGCCAGCTCACCACTTGTCGGGTTGCCGCTTGATAATGAAAAACTGTTTTTT.

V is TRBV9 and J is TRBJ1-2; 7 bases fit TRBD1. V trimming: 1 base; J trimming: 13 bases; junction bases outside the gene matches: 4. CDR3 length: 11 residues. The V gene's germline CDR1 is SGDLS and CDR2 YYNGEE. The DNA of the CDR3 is TGTGCCAGCAGCGTAAGCGACAGGGCCACCTTC. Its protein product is CASSVSDRATF.

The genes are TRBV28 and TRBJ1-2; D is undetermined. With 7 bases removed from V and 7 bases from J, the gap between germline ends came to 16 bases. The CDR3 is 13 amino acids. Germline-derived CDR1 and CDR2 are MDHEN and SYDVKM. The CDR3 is CASMRMTFGGYTF. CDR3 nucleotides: TGTGCCAGCATGCGGATGACTTTTGGTGGCTACACCTTC.

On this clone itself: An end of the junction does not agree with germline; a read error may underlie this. The CDR3 region is CASSPGQANPIVGNF. The CDR3 DNA reads TGTGCCAGCTCACCGGGACAGGCGAATCCCATAGTGGGGAACTTC. V is TRBV18 and J is TRBJ2-7; 8 bases agree with TRBD1. This CDR3 has 15 amino acids. Germline V CDR1 and CDR2: KGHSH, LQKENI.